Each of the 12 T cell receptor beta chains below was sequenced from the same sample in a study of blood T cell repertoires in COVID-19 (dated by TCRdb to the early 2020s). Library creation used the immunoSEQ multiplex PCR assay. The table comes from immuneACCESS by way of TCRdb, which keeps in-frame sequences with V and J called. Part of the clones is missing from these tables; in studies checked, under half for an unresolved V gene and the rest for unknown reasons. A total of about 270,000 clones appear in this sample, roughly 86% of them only once. The ten top clones hold about 8.7% of the sample. The sequencing input was peripheral blood. The receptor source for this set is a man aged 35-49 years with active or convalescent COVID-19.

CDR3 DNA: TGCAGTGCAAGGGACAGCTACGAGCAGTACTTC. The encoded protein is CSARDSYEQYF. The rearrangement joins TRBV20-1 to TRBJ2-7, with 7 bases lining up with TRBD1. V lost 6 bases, J lost 3 bases, and 2 bases stayed unmatched. Germline CDR1 is DFQATT and CDR2 is SNEGSKA (reference sequence). This CDR3 is 11 amino acids long.

Points on this clone: Given a far larger clone just one base away, this is likely a sequencing read error. The rearrangement joins TRBV6-6 to TRBJ2-7, with 10 bases fitting TRBD1. The CDR3 is made up of 12 amino acids. The germline gives CDR1 MNHNY, CDR2 SVGAGI (reference sequence). The trim removed 8 bases at V and 3 bases at J, leaving 1 base unmatched. The CDR3 spells CASRTGGYEQYF. The CDR3 nucleotides are TGTGCCAGCCGGACAGGGGGCTACGAGCAGTACTTC.

The chain employs TRBV6-5 and TRBJ2-7, with D maybe TRBD1 (6 bases). Looked up from germline, CDR1 is MNHEY and CDR2 is SVGAGI. This CDR3 region has 15 residues. The ends were cut back, 2 bases at V and 3 bases at J, with 14 bases in the middle. Written as DNA, the CDR3 is TGTGCCAGCAGTTACGGGGCGGACAGTCACTACGAGCAGTACTTC. Translated: CASSYGADSHYEQYF.

The gene calls are TRBV5-1 and TRBJ2-3; no firm D call. CDR3 size: 15 residues. Trimming shortened V by 1 base and J by 2 bases, and 11 bases separated the two germline ends. The germline gives CDR1 SGHRS, CDR2 YFSETQ. The CDR3 region has the DNA TGCGCCAGCAGCTTGAACCGGTTGTACACAGATACGCAGTATTTT. Protein: CASSLNRLYTDTQYF.

This clone was seen more than once but under ten times. The V call is TRBV27, the J call TRBJ2-2; no definite D call. Germline loops: CDR1 MNHEY, CDR2 SMNVEV (reference sequence). The germline V and J ends were trimmed by 5 bases and 6 bases, with 7 bases remaining between them. This CDR3 has 12 amino acids. Here the CDR3 reads CASSKLSGELFF. Written as DNA, the CDR3 is TGTGCCAGCAGTAAATTATCCGGGGAGCTGTTTTTT.

This clone appeared a few times. The gene calls are TRBV19 and TRBJ2-7, with D perhaps matching TRBD2 (5 bases). This CDR3 is 12 amino acids long. V was shortened by 8 bases and J by 3 bases, with 11 bases between the two germline ends. Germline V gives CDR1 LNHDA, CDR2 SQIVND (reference sequence). In nucleotides, the CDR3 is TGTGCCAGTGAAGGGAGCAACTACGAGCAGTACTTC. Translated, it gives CASEGSNYEQYF.

This chain joins TRBV6-1 and TRBJ2-5; D unclear. From germline, CDR1 is MNHNS and CDR2 SASEGT. V lost 2 bases to trimming and J lost 4 bases, with 20 bases between them. This CDR3 spans 17 amino acids. CDR3 DNA: TGTGCCAGCAGTGAACCTATTGGAGCGAGGTTTGGAGAGACCCAGTACTTC. Translation: CASSEPIGARFGETQYF.

V is TRBV27 and J is TRBJ2-3, with TRBD2 matching 10 bases. The CDR3 totals 15 residues. The J segment lost 1 base and the V segment lost 5 bases, leaving 3 bases of the junction unmatched. The germline V gene encodes CDR1 MNHEY and CDR2 SMNVEV (reference sequence). The DNA of the CDR3 is TGTGCCAGCAGTCCCGGGACTAGCGGCACAGATACGCAGTATTTT. This encodes CASSPGTSGTDTQYF.

At least ten counts were recorded for this clone. The J gene is TRBJ1-5, the V gene TRBV2, with TRBD1 identical over 10 bases. This CDR3 has 13 residues. The junction had 4 bases not matched to a gene; V was cut back by 7 bases and J by 7 bases. Germline CDR1 is SNHLY and CDR2 is FYNNEI. CDR3 bases: TGTGCCAGCAAGGGGGACAGGGGCCAGCCCCAGCATTTT. This codes for CASKGDRGQPQHF.

This clone was recorded once. V and J are TRBV29-1 and TRBJ2-7; possible D gene TRBD2, 7 bases. Germline values: CDR1 SQVTM, CDR2 ANQGSEA. V lost 3 bases, J lost 4 bases, and 13 bases lay in between. CDR3 size: 13 residues. CDR3 in amino acids: CSVDGGARYEQYF. The CDR3 DNA reads as TGCAGCGTTGATGGGGGGGCCCGATACGAGCAGTACTTC.

The genes are TRBV5-8 and TRBJ1-2; D call uncertain. The CDR3 spans 14 residues. Trimming shortened V by 5 bases and J by 4 bases, and 15 bases separated the two germline ends. In germline, CDR1 is SGHTS, CDR2 YDEGEE. This CDR3 reads CASRRPDIAYGYTF. The CDR3 bases are TGTGCCAGCAGACGCCCCGACATTGCCTATGGCTACACCTTC.

The rearrangement joins TRBV7-9 to TRBJ2-2; 11 bases align to TRBD1. Germline CDR1 is SEHNR and CDR2 is FQNEAQ (reference sequence). CDR3 size: 15 residues. With V trimmed by 6 bases and J by 4 bases, 4 bases remained unmatched. The CDR3 is CASSPGQGATGELFF. Here the CDR3 DNA reads TGTGCCAGCAGTCCCGGACAGGGGGCCACCGGGGAGCTGTTTTTT.